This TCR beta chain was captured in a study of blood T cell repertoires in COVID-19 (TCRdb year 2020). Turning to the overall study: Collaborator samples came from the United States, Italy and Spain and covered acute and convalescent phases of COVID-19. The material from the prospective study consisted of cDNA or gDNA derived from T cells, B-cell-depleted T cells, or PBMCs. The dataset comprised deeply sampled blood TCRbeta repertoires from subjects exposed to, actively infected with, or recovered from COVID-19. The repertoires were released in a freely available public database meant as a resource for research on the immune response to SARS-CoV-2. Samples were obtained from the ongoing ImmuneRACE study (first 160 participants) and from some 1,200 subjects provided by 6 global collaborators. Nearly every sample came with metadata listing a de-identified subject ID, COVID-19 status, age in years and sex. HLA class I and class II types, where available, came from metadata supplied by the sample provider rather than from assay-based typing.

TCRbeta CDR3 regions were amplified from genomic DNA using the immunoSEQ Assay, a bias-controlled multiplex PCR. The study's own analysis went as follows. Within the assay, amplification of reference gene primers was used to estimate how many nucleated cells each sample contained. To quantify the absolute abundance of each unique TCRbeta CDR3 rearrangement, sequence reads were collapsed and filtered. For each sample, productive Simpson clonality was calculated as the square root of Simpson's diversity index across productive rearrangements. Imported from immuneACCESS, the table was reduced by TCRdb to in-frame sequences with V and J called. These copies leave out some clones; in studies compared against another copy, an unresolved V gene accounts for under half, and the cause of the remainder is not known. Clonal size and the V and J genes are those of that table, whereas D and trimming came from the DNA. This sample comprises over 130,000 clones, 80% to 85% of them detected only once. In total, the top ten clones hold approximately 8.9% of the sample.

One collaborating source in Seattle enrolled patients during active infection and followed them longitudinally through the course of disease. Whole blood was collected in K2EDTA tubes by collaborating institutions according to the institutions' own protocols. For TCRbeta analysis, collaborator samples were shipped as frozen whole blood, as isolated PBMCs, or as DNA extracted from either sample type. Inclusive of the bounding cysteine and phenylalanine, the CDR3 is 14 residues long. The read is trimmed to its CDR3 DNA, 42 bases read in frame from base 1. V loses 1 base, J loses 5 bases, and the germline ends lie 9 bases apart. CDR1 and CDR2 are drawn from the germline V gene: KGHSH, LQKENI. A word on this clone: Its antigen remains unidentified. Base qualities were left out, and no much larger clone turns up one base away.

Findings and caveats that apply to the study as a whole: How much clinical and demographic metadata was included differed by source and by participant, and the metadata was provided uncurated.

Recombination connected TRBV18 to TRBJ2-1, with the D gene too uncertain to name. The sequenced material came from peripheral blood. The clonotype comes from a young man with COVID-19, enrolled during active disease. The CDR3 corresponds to CASSPQPLDNEQFF. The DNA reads TGTGCCAGCTCACCACAGCCTTTAGACAATGAGCAGTTCTTC.